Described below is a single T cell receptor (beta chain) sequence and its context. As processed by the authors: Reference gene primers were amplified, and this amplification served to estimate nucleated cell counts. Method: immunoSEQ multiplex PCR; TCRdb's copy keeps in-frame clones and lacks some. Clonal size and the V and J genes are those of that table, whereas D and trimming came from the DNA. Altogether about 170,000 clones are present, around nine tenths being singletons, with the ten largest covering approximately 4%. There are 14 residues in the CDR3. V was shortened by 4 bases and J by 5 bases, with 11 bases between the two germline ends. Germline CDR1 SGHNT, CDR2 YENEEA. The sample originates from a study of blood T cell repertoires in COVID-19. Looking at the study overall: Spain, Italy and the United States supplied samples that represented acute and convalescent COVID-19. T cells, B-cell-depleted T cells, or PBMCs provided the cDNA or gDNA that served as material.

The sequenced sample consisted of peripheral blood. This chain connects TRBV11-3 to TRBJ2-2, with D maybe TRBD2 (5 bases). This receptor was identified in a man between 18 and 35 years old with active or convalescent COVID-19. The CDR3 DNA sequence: TGTGCCAGCAGCTATACTAGTGGGACCGGGGAGCTGTTTTTT. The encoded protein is CASSYTSGTGELFF.